This TCR beta chain came from a study of blood T cell repertoires in COVID-19. Overall study context: Samples taken during acute and convalescent COVID-19 were collected in the United States, Italy and Spain. The analysed material was cDNA or gDNA that came from T cells, B-cell-depleted T cells, or PBMCs.

The study drew participants aged about 18 to 89 years from 24 US areas. The V gene end was trimmed by 0 bases and the J gene end by 2 bases; junction bases not matched to a gene: 4. The CDR3 is made up of 15 amino acids. The germline V gene has CDR1 SGHRS and CDR2 YFSETQ. Remarks on this clone: The sample carries other DNA sequences with the same CDR3.

Only in-frame clones appear in the TCRdb table, and some are missing; sequencing was by immunoSEQ multiplex PCR. This sample has some 250,000 clones, with about 90% found just once. The sample consisted of PBMCs or T cells enriched from blood (not recorded which). This clonotype was obtained from a human donor in a cohort exposed to, infected with or recovered from COVID-19 (not recorded which). The donor label of this sample is uncertain. The chain carries TRBV5-1 and TRBJ1-2; 7 bases match TRBD1. This CDR3 is CASSLGQGSNYGYTF. CDR3 nucleotide sequence: TGCGCCAGCAGCTTGGGACAGGGTTCGAACTATGGCTACACCTTC.